The clone carrying this T cell receptor beta chain is a singleton in its sample. This sample is drawn from a study of blood T cell repertoires in COVID-19. Germline CDR1 LGHDT, CDR2 YNNKEL (reference sequence). Losses at the gene ends were 5 bases for V and 2 bases for J; bases not matched to a gene: 6. CDR3 length: 15 residues. Measured with immunoSEQ multiplex PCR; TCRdb has only the in-frame clones, and not every one. The sample includes some 370,000 clones, around 87% seen only once; the top ten take 10%. Material for sequencing was peripheral blood. The source is a woman in her twenties or thirties with COVID-19, enrolled during active disease. This sequence joins TRBV3-1 (or the pseudogene TRBV3-2) and TRBJ2-1; TRBD2 agrees at 7 bases. The CDR3 nucleotides read TGTGCCAGCAGCTCCAGCGGGATAGCCTACAATGAGCAGTTCTTC. It is translated as CASSSSGIAYNEQFF.